This T cell receptor (beta chain) was captured in a study of CXCR3-negative and CXCR3-positive naive CD8 T cells. CDR3 length equals 15 residues. Germline values: CDR1 SEHNR, CDR2 FQNEAQ (reference sequence). Each TRB cDNA library was prepared by 5' RACE (with UMI labels). Following a re-call of the 5' RACE reads, TCRdb has one entry per CDR3 protein and lacks DNA. This table holds some 120,000 distinct CDR3 sequences. The sorter processed each CD8+ T cell subset in triplicate at over 250,000 cells apiece. Concerning this clonotype itself: What it binds is unknown.

Whole-study findings and limits: Relative to memory CD8+ cells, whose diversity was much lower, both naive subsets had comparably high diversity. Whereas memory cells differed, naive CXCR3-negative and CXCR3-positive cells shared similar TRBV-TRBJ usage. Naive cells that were CXCR3-positive had more hydrophobic TRB CDR3s (compared with CXCR3-negative naive cells).

The source is a human donor in good health. Some clones in this sample may be carry-over from other donors' samples. V and J are TRBV7-9 and TRBJ2-1. Sequencing was carried out using naive CXCR3+ CD8+ T cells from blood. Subset of the sample: CD45RO-CCR7+CD27+CD95- naive CD8+ T cells expressing CXCR3 (TNR3+). CDR3: CASSFDGSSYNEQFF.